The rows below give T cell receptor beta chains drawn from one sample of a study of naive and memory T cell subsets. Each CDR3 protein is one row after TCRdb ran MiXCR on the UMI-ligation and nested PCR reads. The sample records about 85,000 distinct CDR3 sequences, 13% being singletons. Sample: central memory CD4+ T cells from blood. All receptors derive from a human donor in good health. Each CDR3 is given with its conserved first and last residue. Fields, in order: V gene, D gene, J gene, clone size, CDR3 protein, CDR3 DNA. D genes are given only for firm matches. Size values are once, few and many counts, or a class for expanded clones, and some rows have none.

V gene: TRBV20-1
D gene: TRBD1
J gene: TRBJ1-5
clone size: many
CDR3 protein: CSASSGGARQPQHF
CDR3 DNA: TGCAGTGCTAGTTCAGGGGGCGCGAGACAGCCCCAGCATTTT

V gene: TRBV14
D gene: -
J gene: TRBJ2-1
clone size: -
CDR3 protein: CASSQIGTLNEQFF
CDR3 DNA: TGTGCCAGCAGCCAAATAGGGACCCTCAATGAGCAGTTCTTC

V gene: TRBV4-1
D gene: -
J gene: TRBJ2-5
clone size: -
CDR3 protein: CASSQVGRERTVTQYF
CDR3 DNA: TGCGCCAGCAGCCAAGTGGGACGGGAGCGTACCGTGACCCAGTACTTC

V gene: TRBV20-1
D gene: -
J gene: TRBJ2-6
clone size: -
CDR3 protein: CSAGRGGTGANVLTF
CDR3 DNA: TGCAGTGCTGGGAGGGGGGGCACTGGGGCCAACGTCCTGACTTTC

V gene: TRBV28
D gene: -
J gene: TRBJ1-6
clone size: few
CDR3 protein: CASISPYYNSPLHF
CDR3 DNA: TGTGCCAGCATATCCCCGTACTATAATTCACCCCTCCACTTT

V gene: TRBV5-5
D gene: -
J gene: TRBJ1-1
clone size: few
CDR3 protein: CASSLIAGSGTEAFF
CDR3 DNA: TGTGCCAGCAGCTTGATTGCAGGGTCAGGCACTGAAGCTTTCTTT

V gene: TRBV20-1
D gene: TRBD1
J gene: TRBJ1-1
clone size: -
CDR3 protein: CSASDRGYTEAFF
CDR3 DNA: TGCAGTGCATCCGACAGGGGTTATACTGAAGCTTTCTTT

V gene: TRBV11-2
D gene: TRBD2
J gene: TRBJ2-1
clone size: many
CDR3 protein: CASSFSGSYNEQFF
CDR3 DNA: TGTGCCAGCAGCTTTAGCGGGTCCTACAATGAGCAGTTCTTC

V gene: TRBV6-5
D gene: -
J gene: TRBJ1-1
clone size: many
CDR3 protein: CASSPRQGTRRGTEAFF
CDR3 DNA: TGTGCCAGCAGTCCCCGGCAGGGGACAAGGAGGGGCACTGAAGCTTTCTTT

V gene: TRBV4-1
D gene: TRBD2
J gene: TRBJ2-1
clone size: -
CDR3 protein: CASSWSSGSSEQFF
CDR3 DNA: TGCGCCAGCAGTTGGTCTAGCGGGAGTAGTGAGCAGTTCTTC

V gene: TRBV6-5
D gene: -
J gene: TRBJ1-2
clone size: few
CDR3 protein: CASTSGYGYTF
CDR3 DNA: TGTGCCAGCACTTCGGGTTATGGCTACACCTTC

V gene: TRBV5-1
D gene: TRBD2
J gene: TRBJ2-3
clone size: -
CDR3 protein: CASSPGTSPSTDTQYF
CDR3 DNA: TGCGCCAGCAGCCCGGGGACTAGCCCTAGCACAGATACGCAGTATTTT

V gene: TRBV12-3/TRBV12-4
D gene: -
J gene: TRBJ1-5
clone size: few
CDR3 protein: CASSLGMMSNQPQHF
CDR3 DNA: TGTGCCAGCAGTTTGGGTATGATGTCGAATCAGCCCCAGCATTTT

V gene: TRBV5-1
D gene: -
J gene: TRBJ2-1
clone size: once
CDR3 protein: CASSQQEGAYNEQFF
CDR3 DNA: TGCGCCAGCAGCCAACAGGAGGGGGCCTACAATGAGCAGTTCTTC

V gene: TRBV12-3/TRBV12-4
D gene: -
J gene: TRBJ2-5
clone size: -
CDR3 protein: CASSLGTDQETQYF
CDR3 DNA: TGTGCCAGCAGTTTAGGCACGGATCAAGAGACCCAGTACTTC

V gene: TRBV20-1
D gene: TRBD1
J gene: TRBJ1-2
clone size: few
CDR3 protein: CSATGGGTYGYTF
CDR3 DNA: TGCAGTGCTACCGGAGGGGGCACCTATGGCTACACCTTC

V gene: TRBV7-3
D gene: TRBD1
J gene: TRBJ1-2
clone size: -
CDR3 protein: CASSQQGAGSGGYTF
CDR3 DNA: TGTGCCAGCAGTCAACAGGGGGCCGGGTCTGGTGGCTACACCTTC

V gene: TRBV5-1
D gene: -
J gene: TRBJ1-4
clone size: -
CDR3 protein: CASSEDPPNEKLFF
CDR3 DNA: TGCGCCAGCAGCGAGGACCCCCCTAATGAAAAACTGTTTTTT

V gene: TRBV3-1
D gene: -
J gene: TRBJ2-1
clone size: few
CDR3 protein: CASSQKGNEQFF
CDR3 DNA: TGTGCCAGCAGCCAGAAGGGGAATGAGCAGTTCTTC

V gene: TRBV4-2
D gene: TRBD2
J gene: TRBJ2-7
clone size: many
CDR3 protein: CASSSTGLDLYEQYF
CDR3 DNA: TGTGCCAGCAGCTCCACGGGACTAGACCTCTACGAGCAGTACTTC

V gene: TRBV20-1
D gene: -
J gene: TRBJ2-3
clone size: few
CDR3 protein: CSAAGTDTQYF
CDR3 DNA: TGCAGTGCAGCCGGGACAGATACGCAGTATTTT

V gene: TRBV15
D gene: -
J gene: TRBJ2-4
clone size: few
CDR3 protein: CATSRDTRGTRAKNIQYF
CDR3 DNA: TGTGCCACCAGCAGAGATACGAGGGGCACGAGAGCCAAAAACATTCAGTACTTC

V gene: TRBV12-3/TRBV12-4
D gene: -
J gene: TRBJ1-1
clone size: many
CDR3 protein: CASSVVSYTEAFF
CDR3 DNA: TGTGCCAGCAGTGTAGTAAGTTACACTGAAGCTTTCTTT

V gene: TRBV7-6
D gene: TRBD2
J gene: TRBJ2-1
clone size: many
CDR3 protein: CASSGAAGGLVGEQFF
CDR3 DNA: TGTGCCAGCAGCGGAGCAGCGGGAGGGTTGGTCGGTGAGCAGTTCTTC

V gene: TRBV5-6
D gene: -
J gene: TRBJ2-2
clone size: many
CDR3 protein: CASSPPGTTAGTGELFF
CDR3 DNA: TGTGCCAGCAGCCCCCCCGGCACCACCGCGGGGACCGGGGAGCTGTTTTTT

V gene: TRBV20-1
D gene: -
J gene: TRBJ2-7
clone size: few
CDR3 protein: CSASAGPYEQYF
CDR3 DNA: TGCAGTGCTAGTGCAGGGCCCTACGAGCAGTACTTC

V gene: TRBV5-1
D gene: TRBD2
J gene: TRBJ2-7
clone size: few
CDR3 protein: CASSLRAGEWGEQYF
CDR3 DNA: TGCGCCAGCAGCTTAAGGGCGGGAGAGTGGGGCGAGCAGTACTTC

V gene: TRBV6-5
D gene: -
J gene: TRBJ2-1
clone size: -
CDR3 protein: CASSYDVGRGNEQFF
CDR3 DNA: TGTGCCAGCAGTTACGACGTGGGCCGGGGCAATGAGCAGTTCTTC

V gene: TRBV6-6
D gene: -
J gene: TRBJ2-3
clone size: -
CDR3 protein: CASSFTGPTDTQYF
CDR3 DNA: TGTGCCAGCAGTTTTACGGGGCCCACAGATACGCAGTATTTT

V gene: TRBV7-7
D gene: -
J gene: TRBJ2-5
clone size: few
CDR3 protein: CASSLGRAFQETQYF
CDR3 DNA: TGTGCCAGCAGCTTAGGACGGGCTTTCCAAGAGACCCAGTACTTC

V gene: TRBV19
D gene: TRBD2
J gene: TRBJ2-1
clone size: many
CDR3 protein: CASSISGRFAGNNEQFF
CDR3 DNA: TGTGCCAGTAGTATTAGCGGGAGATTCGCCGGCAACAATGAGCAGTTCTTC

V gene: TRBV2
D gene: TRBD1
J gene: TRBJ1-1
clone size: -
CDR3 protein: CASRPNHGQAAKAFF
CDR3 DNA: TGTGCCAGCAGACCCAACCATGGACAGGCGGCAAAAGCTTTCTTT

V gene: TRBV30
D gene: -
J gene: TRBJ1-5
clone size: few
CDR3 protein: CAWAAGPNLNQPQHF
CDR3 DNA: TGTGCCTGGGCAGCGGGTCCAAACTTAAATCAGCCCCAGCATTTT

V gene: TRBV12-3/TRBV12-4
D gene: TRBD1
J gene: TRBJ1-4
clone size: -
CDR3 protein: CASSSALQGKGEKLFF
CDR3 DNA: TGTGCCAGCAGTTCCGCCTTACAGGGGAAAGGTGAAAAACTGTTTTTT

V gene: TRBV24-1
D gene: TRBD2
J gene: TRBJ2-3
clone size: -
CDR3 protein: CATSDALPGTSGRTDTQYF
CDR3 DNA: TGTGCCACCAGTGATGCTCTACCCGGGACTAGCGGGAGGACAGATACGCAGTATTTT

V gene: TRBV27
D gene: TRBD2
J gene: TRBJ2-7
clone size: few
CDR3 protein: CASSFRLRASGRGDYEQYF
CDR3 DNA: TGTGCCAGCAGTTTTCGACTCCGGGCTAGCGGGAGGGGAGACTACGAGCAGTACTTC

V gene: TRBV27
D gene: -
J gene: TRBJ1-1
clone size: few
CDR3 protein: CASSLSVGFTEAFF
CDR3 DNA: TGTGCCAGCAGTTTATCGGTAGGGTTCACTGAAGCTTTCTTT

V gene: TRBV9
D gene: TRBD2
J gene: TRBJ2-1
clone size: -
CDR3 protein: CASSVSGSYSNEQFF
CDR3 DNA: TGTGCCAGCAGCGTTAGCGGGAGCTATAGTAATGAGCAGTTCTTC

V gene: TRBV20-1
D gene: -
J gene: TRBJ1-4
clone size: -
CDR3 protein: CSARVQRSANEKLFF
CDR3 DNA: TGCAGTGCTAGAGTCCAGAGGTCGGCTAATGAAAAACTGTTTTTT

V gene: TRBV10-1
D gene: TRBD2
J gene: TRBJ2-7
clone size: many
CDR3 protein: CASSASGRPYEQYF
CDR3 DNA: TGCGCCAGCAGTGCCAGCGGGAGGCCATACGAGCAGTACTTC

V gene: TRBV24-1
D gene: -
J gene: TRBJ2-7
clone size: few
CDR3 protein: CATSDSSAPPYEQYF
CDR3 DNA: TGTGCCACCAGTGACAGTTCAGCCCCTCCCTACGAGCAGTACTTC

V gene: TRBV5-1
D gene: TRBD2
J gene: TRBJ2-1
clone size: many
CDR3 protein: CASSKTGGVVNEQFF
CDR3 DNA: TGCGCCAGCAGTAAAACGGGAGGGGTGGTAAATGAGCAGTTCTTC

V gene: TRBV5-6
D gene: TRBD1
J gene: TRBJ1-1
clone size: -
CDR3 protein: CASSLQGAGAFF
CDR3 DNA: TGTGCCAGCAGCTTGCAGGGGGCCGGGGCTTTCTTT

V gene: TRBV20-1
D gene: -
J gene: TRBJ1-6
clone size: -
CDR3 protein: CSARDPQGFSPLHF
CDR3 DNA: TGCAGTGCTAGAGATCCGCAGGGGTTTTCACCCCTCCACTTT

V gene: TRBV11-2
D gene: -
J gene: TRBJ2-1
clone size: many
CDR3 protein: CASSRQRYNEQFF
CDR3 DNA: TGTGCCAGCAGCCGCCAGCGCTACAATGAGCAGTTCTTC

V gene: TRBV12-3/TRBV12-4
D gene: -
J gene: TRBJ2-7
clone size: many
CDR3 protein: CASRGRIGWEQYF
CDR3 DNA: TGTGCCAGCAGGGGACGCATCGGCTGGGAGCAGTACTTC

V gene: TRBV5-4
D gene: TRBD1
J gene: TRBJ2-2
clone size: -
CDR3 protein: CASSGSGTGGRNTGELFF
CDR3 DNA: TGTGCCAGCAGCGGATCCGGGACAGGGGGCCGGAACACCGGGGAGCTGTTTTTT

V gene: TRBV20-1
D gene: -
J gene: TRBJ1-4
clone size: -
CDR3 protein: CSARPRLGEKLFF
CDR3 DNA: TGCAGTGCCCGCCCCAGGCTTGGTGAAAAACTGTTTTTT